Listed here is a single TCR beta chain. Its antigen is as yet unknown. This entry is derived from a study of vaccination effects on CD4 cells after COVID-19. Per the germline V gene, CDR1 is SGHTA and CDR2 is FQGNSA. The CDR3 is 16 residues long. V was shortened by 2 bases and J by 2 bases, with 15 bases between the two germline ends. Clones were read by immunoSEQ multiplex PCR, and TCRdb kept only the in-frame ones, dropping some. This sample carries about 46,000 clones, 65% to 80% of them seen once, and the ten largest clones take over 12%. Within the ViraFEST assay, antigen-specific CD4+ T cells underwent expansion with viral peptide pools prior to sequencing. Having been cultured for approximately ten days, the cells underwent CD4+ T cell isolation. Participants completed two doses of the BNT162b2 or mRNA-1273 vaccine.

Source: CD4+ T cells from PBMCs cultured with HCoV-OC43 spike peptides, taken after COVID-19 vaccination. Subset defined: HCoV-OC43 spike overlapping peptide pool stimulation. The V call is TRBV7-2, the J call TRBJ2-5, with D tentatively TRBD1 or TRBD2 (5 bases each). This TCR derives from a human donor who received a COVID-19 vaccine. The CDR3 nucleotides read TGTGCCAGCAGCTTAAGTGGGACCTGGGGGCAAGAGACCCAGTACTTC. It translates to CASSLSGTWGQETQYF.